This T cell receptor (beta chain) came from a study of tumor and adjacent non-tumor tissue in lung cancer. This sample's RNA came from whole unsorted tissue. More than 3 cm separated this lung sample from the edge of the tumor. Of note for this clonotype: Mismatch with germline at one junction end may stem from a read error.

TCRbeta libraries were built with three rounds of nested PCR, modified from ARM-PCR. TCRdb redid the calling of the multiplex PCR reads with MiXCR, one entry per CDR3 protein. Among tens of thousands of distinct CDR3 sequences listed, roughly 60% were seen once. Sequencing was done on a sample of distant non-tumor lung tissue. The receptor comes from a woman between 40 and 55 years old with non-small cell lung cancer.

This chain's CDR3 is CAGSLGEGAPQHF. CDR3 in DNA: TGTGCCGGCAGTCTGGGAGAGGGAGCGCCCCAGCATTTT. The chain joins TRBV12-3 or TRBV12-4 to TRBJ1-5; no clear D gene. The CDR3 sequence is 13 residues long.